Listed here is a single T cell receptor beta chain. Its antigen is still unknown. The record originates from a study of T cell responses to AZD1222 COVID-19 vaccine. The CDR3 is 12 residues long. General observations from the study: Donors were largely white British and mainly female; clonal diversity was possibly underestimated.

Clones were sequenced by immunoSEQ multiplex PCR, and TCRdb holds only the in-frame ones, with some missing. The sample holds about 68,000 clones, roughly 90% seen once. Source: peripheral blood, taken on day 0 of AZD1222 vaccination. The TCR comes from an adult in good health. The chain combines TRBV21-1 with TRBJ1-2. TRBV21-1 is a recognized pseudogene. CDR3 nucleotides: TGTGCCAGCAGCAAATGGAGCTATGGCTACACCTTC. Translated, it gives CASSKWSYGYTF.